This T cell receptor (beta chain) was observed in a study of CD8+ T cells in alopecia areata listed by TCRdb under 2018. Background for the entire study: The treated patients took part in an open-label pilot trial in which moderate-to-severe alopecia areata was treated with oral tofacitinib at 5 to 10 mg twice daily. In both human patients and the C3H/HeJ mouse model, the study applied high-throughput TCRbeta sequencing to look at T cell clonal expansion in alopecia areata. Scalp clonality was compared among normal scalp (n=4), patchy alopecia areata scalp (n=8), and alopecia totalis/universalis scalp (n=8). RNA was extracted with the PAXgene miRNA kit for fixed scalp, the miRNeasy kit for PBMCs, and the RNeasy kit for mouse skin. Human TCRbeta sequencing covered scalp tissue and sorted CD4+ and CD8+ peripheral blood T cells from patchy and totalis/universalis alopecia areata patients and healthy controls. Tofacitinib-treated patients had biopsies at baseline and at 4 and 24 weeks of treatment, with a later scalp biopsy in several patients. Patients stayed on tofacitinib for 6 to 18 months and then had 6 months of follow-up off drug so that delayed response and recurrence could be assessed. Amplification of TCRbeta CDR3 regions was done by immunoSEQ multiplex PCR using 35 Vbeta forward primers and 13 Jbeta reverse primers.

This clone has more than one count but fewer than ten. This clone's antigen is unknown. Per-base quality was not reported, and no clone a single base away is much larger than it. Between the V and J ends, shortened by 3 bases and 4 bases respectively, the junction contains 7 bases. Taken from the germline V gene, the CDR1 and CDR2 loops are SGHDN and FVKESK. Reading from cysteine to phenylalanine, the CDR3 counts 13 amino acids. The only DNA kept is the CDR3, 39 bases in frame from the first base. What the research found in general, with its limitations: Lesional scalp, especially in alopecia totalis/universalis, showed higher clonality and more expanded CD8+ clones than normal scalp, suggesting antigenic drive. TCR sequences shared between patients were less clear than in mice, possibly partly because of HLA diversity in the patient population. Unlike mouse skin, which is dominated by gammadelta T cells, normal human skin has resident alphabeta T cells that are also sequenced, and this complicates analysis of the scalp TCR repertoire.

The method behind the library was the immunoSEQ multiplex PCR assay. RNA was extracted from all samples and reverse transcribed into cDNA, which served as template for TCR sequencing. First-strand cDNA was synthesized using SuperScript III with a 2:1 mix of oligo-dT and random hexamers. A synthetic immune receptor repertoire was used to measure amplification bias, and any remaining bias was corrected computationally. The authors' pipeline ran thus. Raw reads were preprocessed to remove errors, and CDR3 was defined according to IMGT conventions as the region from the conserved cysteine to phenylalanine. To get clonality, Shannon entropy was normalized by log2 of the number of productive unique TCRs and the result was subtracted from 1. CD4 or CD8 identity of scalp clones was inferred by cross-referencing scalp TCRbeta sequences with sorted blood CD4 and CD8 repertoires. In its TCRdb copy, this immuneACCESS table keeps in-frame sequences only and misses some clones. Where compared with another copy, unresolved V genes explain less than half of these, and the others have no known cause. For V, J and clone size, that table is used; D and trimming come from the DNA. Here the sample has 9,900 or so clones; approximately 58% occur a single time. The biggest ten clones account for about 8.1% of the sample.

The meaning of the sample's time point label: baseline before oral tofacitinib. Peripheral blood and lesional scalp punch biopsies were obtained from patients with alopecia areata. Scalp biopsies from humans were placed right away in PAXgene tissue containers for fixation. The chain employs TRBV14 and TRBJ1-3; there is no confident call for the D gene. The clonotype was recovered from a human donor with alopecia areata. Sequenced material: skin, taken at week 0. CDR3 sequence: CASSHGTGNTIYF. Read as DNA, the sequence is TGTGCCAGCAGCCACGGCACCGGAAACACCATATATTTT.